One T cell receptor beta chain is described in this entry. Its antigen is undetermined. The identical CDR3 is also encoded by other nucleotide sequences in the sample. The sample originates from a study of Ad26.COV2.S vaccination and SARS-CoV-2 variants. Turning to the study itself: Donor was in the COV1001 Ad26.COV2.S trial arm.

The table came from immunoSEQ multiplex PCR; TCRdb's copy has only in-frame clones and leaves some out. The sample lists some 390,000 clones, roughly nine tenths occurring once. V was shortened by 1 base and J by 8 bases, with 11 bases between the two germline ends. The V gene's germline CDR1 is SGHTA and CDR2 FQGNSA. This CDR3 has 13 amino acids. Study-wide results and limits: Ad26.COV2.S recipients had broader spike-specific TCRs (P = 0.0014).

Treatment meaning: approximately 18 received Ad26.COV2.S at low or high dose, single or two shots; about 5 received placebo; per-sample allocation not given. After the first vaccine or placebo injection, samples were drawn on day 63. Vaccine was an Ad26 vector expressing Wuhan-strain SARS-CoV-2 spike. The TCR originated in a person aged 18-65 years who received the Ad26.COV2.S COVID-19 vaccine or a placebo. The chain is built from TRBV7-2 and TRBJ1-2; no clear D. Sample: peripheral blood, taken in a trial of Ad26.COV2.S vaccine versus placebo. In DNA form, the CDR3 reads TGTGCCAGCAGCTTAGTTGCGGAGAAAGGCTACACCTTC. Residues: CASSLVAEKGYTF.